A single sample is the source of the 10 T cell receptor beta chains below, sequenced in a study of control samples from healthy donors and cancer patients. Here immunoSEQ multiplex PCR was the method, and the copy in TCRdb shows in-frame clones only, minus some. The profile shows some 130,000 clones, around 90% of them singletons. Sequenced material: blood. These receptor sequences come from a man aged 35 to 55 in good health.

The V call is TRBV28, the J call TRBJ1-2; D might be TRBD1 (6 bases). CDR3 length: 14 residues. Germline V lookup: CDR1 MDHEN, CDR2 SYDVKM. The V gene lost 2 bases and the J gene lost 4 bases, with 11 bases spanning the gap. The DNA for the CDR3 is TGTGCCAGCAGTTTAAGACAGGTTGGCTATGGCTACACCTTC. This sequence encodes CASSLRQVGYGYTF.

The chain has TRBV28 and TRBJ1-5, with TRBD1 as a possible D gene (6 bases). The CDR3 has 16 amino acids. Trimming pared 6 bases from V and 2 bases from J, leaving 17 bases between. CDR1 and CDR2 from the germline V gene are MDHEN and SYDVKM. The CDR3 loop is CASRSLGGGGNQPQHF. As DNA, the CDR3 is TGTGCCAGCAGATCTCTCGGGGGGGGCGGCAATCAGCCCCAGCATTTT.

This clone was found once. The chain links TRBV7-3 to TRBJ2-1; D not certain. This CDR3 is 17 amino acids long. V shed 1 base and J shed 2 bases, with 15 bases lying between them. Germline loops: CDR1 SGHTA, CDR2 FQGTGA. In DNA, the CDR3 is TGTGCCAGCAGCTTAAAGCCCGTGATGGTGACCTACAATGAGCAGTTCTTC. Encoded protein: CASSLKPVMVTYNEQFF.

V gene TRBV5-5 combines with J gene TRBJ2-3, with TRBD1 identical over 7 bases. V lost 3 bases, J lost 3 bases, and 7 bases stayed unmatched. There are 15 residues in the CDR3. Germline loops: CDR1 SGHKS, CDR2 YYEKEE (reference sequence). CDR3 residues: CASSYQGVATDTQYF. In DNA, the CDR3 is TGTGCCAGCAGCTATCAGGGGGTAGCGACAGATACGCAGTATTTT.

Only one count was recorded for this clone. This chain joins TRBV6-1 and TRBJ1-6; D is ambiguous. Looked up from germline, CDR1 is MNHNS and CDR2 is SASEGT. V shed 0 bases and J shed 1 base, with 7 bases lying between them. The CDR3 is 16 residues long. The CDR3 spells CASSEARVSYNSPLHF. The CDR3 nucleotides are TGTGCCAGCAGTGAAGCGAGGGTGTCCTATAATTCACCCCTCCACTTT.

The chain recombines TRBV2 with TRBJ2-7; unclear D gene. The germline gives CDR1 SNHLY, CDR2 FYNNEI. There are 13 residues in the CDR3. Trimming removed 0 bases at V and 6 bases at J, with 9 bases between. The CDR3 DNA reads TGTGCCAGCAGTGAAGCAAGCTGGGGCGAGCAGTACTTC. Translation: CASSEASWGEQYF. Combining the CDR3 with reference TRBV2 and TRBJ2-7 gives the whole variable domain EPEVTQTPSHQVTQMGQEVILRCVPISNHLYFYWYRQILGQKVEFLVSFYNNEISEKSEIFDDQFSVERPDGSNFTLKIRSTKLEDSAMYFCASSEASWGEQYFGPGTRLTVT.

Written as DNA, the CDR3 is TGTGCCAGCAGTGATCAGACCGGGTACACTGAAGCTTTCTTT. This gives the protein CASSDQTGYTEAFF. V is TRBV6-1 and J is TRBJ1-1; D is undetermined. CDR3 length: 14 residues. Germline V gene data show CDR1 as MNHNS and CDR2 as SASEGT. Between the trimmed V and J ends, which lost 3 bases and 3 bases, there was a span of 11 bases.

CDR3 region: CASSVRGWVTDTQYF. Here the CDR3 DNA reads TGCGCCAGCAGCGTCCGGGGGTGGGTCACAGATACGCAGTATTTT. The chain links TRBV5-1 to TRBJ2-3; D possibly corresponds to TRBD2 (6 bases). Between the trimmed V and J ends, which lost 4 bases and 2 bases, there was a span of 14 bases. CDR3 length: 15 residues. Germline loops: CDR1 SGHRS, CDR2 YFSETQ.

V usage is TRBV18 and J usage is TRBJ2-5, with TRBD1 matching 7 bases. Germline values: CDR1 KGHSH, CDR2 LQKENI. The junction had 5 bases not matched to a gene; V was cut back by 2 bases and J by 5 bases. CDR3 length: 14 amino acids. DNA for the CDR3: TGTGCCAGCTCACCATTGGACAGGATGGAGACCCAGTACTTC. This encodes CASSPLDRMETQYF.

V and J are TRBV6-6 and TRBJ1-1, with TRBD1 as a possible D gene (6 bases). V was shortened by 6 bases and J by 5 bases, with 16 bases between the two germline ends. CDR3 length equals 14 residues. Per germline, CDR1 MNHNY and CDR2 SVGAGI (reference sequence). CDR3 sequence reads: CASSQTGSGTEAFF. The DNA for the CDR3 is TGTGCCAGCAGCCAGACAGGTTCTGGTACTGAAGCTTTCTTT.